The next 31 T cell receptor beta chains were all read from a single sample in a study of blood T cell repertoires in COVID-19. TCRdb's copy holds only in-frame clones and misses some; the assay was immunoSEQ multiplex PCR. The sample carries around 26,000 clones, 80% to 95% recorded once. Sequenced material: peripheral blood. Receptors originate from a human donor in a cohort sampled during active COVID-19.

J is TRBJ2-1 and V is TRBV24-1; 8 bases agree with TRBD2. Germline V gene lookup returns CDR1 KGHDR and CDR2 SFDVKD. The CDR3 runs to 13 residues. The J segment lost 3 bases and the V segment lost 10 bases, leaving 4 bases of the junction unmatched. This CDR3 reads CATAGVGYNEQFF. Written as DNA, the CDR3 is TGTGCCACAGCGGGAGTAGGCTACAATGAGCAGTTCTTC.

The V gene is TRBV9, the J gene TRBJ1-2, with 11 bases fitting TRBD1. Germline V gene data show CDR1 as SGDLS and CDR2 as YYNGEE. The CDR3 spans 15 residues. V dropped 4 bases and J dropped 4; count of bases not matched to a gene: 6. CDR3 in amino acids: CASSPGTGGFYGYTF. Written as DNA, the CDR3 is TGTGCCAGCAGCCCCGGGACAGGGGGGTTCTATGGCTACACCTTC.

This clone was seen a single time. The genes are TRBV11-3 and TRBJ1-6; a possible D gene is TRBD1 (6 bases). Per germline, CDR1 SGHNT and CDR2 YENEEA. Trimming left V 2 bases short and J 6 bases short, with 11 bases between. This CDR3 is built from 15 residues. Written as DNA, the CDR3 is TGTGCCAGCAGCTTAAGGCGACAGGTTAATTCACCCCTCCACTTT. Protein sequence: CASSLRRQVNSPLHF.

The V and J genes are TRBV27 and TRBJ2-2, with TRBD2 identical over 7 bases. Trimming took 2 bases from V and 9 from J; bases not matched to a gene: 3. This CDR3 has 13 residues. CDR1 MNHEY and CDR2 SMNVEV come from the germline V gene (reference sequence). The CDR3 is CASSLQTSRELFF. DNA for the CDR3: TGTGCCAGCAGTTTACAGACTAGCCGGGAGCTGTTTTTT.

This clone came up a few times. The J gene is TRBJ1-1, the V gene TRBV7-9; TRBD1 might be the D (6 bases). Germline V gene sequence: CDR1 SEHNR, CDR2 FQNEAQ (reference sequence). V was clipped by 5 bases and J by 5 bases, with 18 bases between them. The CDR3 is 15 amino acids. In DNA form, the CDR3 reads TGTGCCAGCAGCGCCGCACAGGGCTTGGGGACTGAAGCTTTCTTT. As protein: CASSAAQGLGTEAFF.

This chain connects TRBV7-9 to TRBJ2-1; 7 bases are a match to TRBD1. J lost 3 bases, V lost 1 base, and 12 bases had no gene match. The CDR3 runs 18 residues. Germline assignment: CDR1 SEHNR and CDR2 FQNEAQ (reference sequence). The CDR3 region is CASSLEGTAHPRYNEQFF. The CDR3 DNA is TGTGCCAGCAGCTTAGAAGGGACAGCTCACCCTCGCTACAATGAGCAGTTCTTC. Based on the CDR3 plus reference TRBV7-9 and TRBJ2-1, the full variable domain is DTGVSQNPRHKITKRGQNVTFRCDPISEHNRLYWYRQTLGQGPEFLTYFQNEAQLEKSRLLSDRFSAERPKGSFSTLEIQRTEQGDSAMYLCASSLEGTAHPRYNEQFFGPGTRLTVL.

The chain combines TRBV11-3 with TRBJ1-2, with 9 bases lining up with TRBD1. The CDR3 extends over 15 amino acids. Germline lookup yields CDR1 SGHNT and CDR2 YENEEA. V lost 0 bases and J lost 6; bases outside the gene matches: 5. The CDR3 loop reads CASSLDVQGADGYTF. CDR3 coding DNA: TGTGCCAGCAGCTTAGACGTACAGGGGGCGGATGGCTACACCTTC.

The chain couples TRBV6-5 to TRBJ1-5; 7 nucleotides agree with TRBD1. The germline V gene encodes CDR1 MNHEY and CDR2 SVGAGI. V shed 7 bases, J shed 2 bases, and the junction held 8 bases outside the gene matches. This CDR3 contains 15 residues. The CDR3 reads CASIRQGGGNQPQHF. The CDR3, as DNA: TGTGCCAGCATCCGACAGGGTGGGGGCAATCAGCCCCAGCATTTT.

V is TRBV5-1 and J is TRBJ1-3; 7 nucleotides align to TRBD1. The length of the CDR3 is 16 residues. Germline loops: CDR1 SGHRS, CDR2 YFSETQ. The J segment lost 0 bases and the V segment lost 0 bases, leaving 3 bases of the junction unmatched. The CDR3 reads CASSLGGGASGNTIYF. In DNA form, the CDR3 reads TGCGCCAGCAGCTTGGGAGGGGGCGCCTCTGGAAACACCATATATTTT. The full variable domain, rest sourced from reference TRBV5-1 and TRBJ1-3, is KAGVTQTPRYLIKTRGQQVTLSCSPISGHRSVSWYQQTPGQGLQFLFEYFSETQRNKGNFPGRFSGRQFSNSRSEMNVSTLELGDSALYLCASSLGGGASGNTIYFGEGSWLTVV.

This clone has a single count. CDR3 amino acids: CASSLRTGGDTEAFF. DNA of the CDR3: TGTGCCAGCAGCTTACGGACAGGGGGGGACACTGAAGCTTTCTTT. The V and J genes are TRBV7-9 and TRBJ1-1, with 10 bases lining up with TRBD1. Germline assignment: CDR1 SEHNR and CDR2 FQNEAQ (reference sequence). V trimming: 2 bases; J trimming: 3 bases; junction bases outside the gene matches: 3. This CDR3 is 15 amino acids long.

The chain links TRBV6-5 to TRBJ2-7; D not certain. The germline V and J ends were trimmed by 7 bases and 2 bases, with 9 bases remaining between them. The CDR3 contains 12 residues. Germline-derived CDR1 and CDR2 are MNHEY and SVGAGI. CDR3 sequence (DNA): TGTGCCAGCACCTCTACGGCCTACGAGCAGTACTTC. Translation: CASTSTAYEQYF.

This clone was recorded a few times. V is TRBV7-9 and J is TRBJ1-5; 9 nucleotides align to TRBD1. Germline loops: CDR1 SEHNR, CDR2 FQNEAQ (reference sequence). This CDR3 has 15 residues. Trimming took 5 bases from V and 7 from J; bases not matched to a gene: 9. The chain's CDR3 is CASSRGQGQRQPQHF. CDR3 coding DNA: TGTGCCAGCAGCCGAGGACAGGGGCAGAGGCAGCCCCAGCATTTT.

The chain's CDR3 is CASGMASRGTEAFF. CDR3 nucleotides: TGTGCCAGCGGTATGGCGTCTCGGGGGACTGAAGCTTTCTTT. The J gene is TRBJ1-1, the V gene TRBV2, with D maybe TRBD1 (5 bases). Deletions cut 8 bases from V and 5 bases from J, with 18 bases between. Germline CDR1 reads SNHLY; CDR2 reads FYNNEI. There are 14 residues in the CDR3.

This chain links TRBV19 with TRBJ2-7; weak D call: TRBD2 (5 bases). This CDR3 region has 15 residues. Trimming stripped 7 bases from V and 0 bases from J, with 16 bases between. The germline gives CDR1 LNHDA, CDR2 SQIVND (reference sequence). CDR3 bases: TGTGCCAGTAAGGGAGAGGGCCGCCGCTCCTACGAGCAGTACTTC. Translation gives CASKGEGRRSYEQYF.

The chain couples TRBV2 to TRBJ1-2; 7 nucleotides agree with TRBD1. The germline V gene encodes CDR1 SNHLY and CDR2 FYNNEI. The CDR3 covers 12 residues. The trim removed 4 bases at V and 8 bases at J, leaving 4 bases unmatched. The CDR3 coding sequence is TGTGCCAGCAGTGGACAGGGTTGGGGCTACACCTTC. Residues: CASSGQGWGYTF.

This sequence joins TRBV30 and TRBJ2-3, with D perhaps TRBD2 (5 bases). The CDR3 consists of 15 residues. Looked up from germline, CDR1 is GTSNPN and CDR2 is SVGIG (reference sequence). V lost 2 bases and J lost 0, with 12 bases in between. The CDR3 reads CAWSPEGGSTDTQYF. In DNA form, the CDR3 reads TGTGCCTGGAGTCCCGAGGGCGGGAGCACAGATACGCAGTATTTT.

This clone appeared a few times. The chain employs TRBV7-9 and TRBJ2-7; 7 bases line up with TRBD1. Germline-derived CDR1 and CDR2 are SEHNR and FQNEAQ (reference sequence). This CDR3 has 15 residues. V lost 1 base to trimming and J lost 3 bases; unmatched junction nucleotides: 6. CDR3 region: CASSLVTGTFYEQYF. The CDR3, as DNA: TGTGCCAGCAGCTTAGTGACAGGGACGTTCTACGAGCAGTACTTC.

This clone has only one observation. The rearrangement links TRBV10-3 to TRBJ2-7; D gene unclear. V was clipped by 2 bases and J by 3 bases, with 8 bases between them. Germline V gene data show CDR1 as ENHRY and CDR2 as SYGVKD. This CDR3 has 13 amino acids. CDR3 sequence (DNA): TGTGCCATCAGTGAGGCCTTAGTCTACGAGCAGTACTTC. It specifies CAISEALVYEQYF.

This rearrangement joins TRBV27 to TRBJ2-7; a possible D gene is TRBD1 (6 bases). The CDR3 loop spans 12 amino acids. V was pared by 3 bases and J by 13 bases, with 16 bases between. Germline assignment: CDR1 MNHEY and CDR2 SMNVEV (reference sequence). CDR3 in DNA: TGTGCCAGCAGTTTCTATCAGGGGCCGGTTTACTTC. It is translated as CASSFYQGPVYF.

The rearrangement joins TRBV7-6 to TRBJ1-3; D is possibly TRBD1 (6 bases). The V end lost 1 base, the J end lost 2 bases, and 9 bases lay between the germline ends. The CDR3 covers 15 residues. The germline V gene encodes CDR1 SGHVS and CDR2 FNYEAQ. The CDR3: CASSLEQGAGNTIYF. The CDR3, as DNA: TGTGCCAGCAGCTTAGAACAGGGAGCTGGAAACACCATATATTTT.

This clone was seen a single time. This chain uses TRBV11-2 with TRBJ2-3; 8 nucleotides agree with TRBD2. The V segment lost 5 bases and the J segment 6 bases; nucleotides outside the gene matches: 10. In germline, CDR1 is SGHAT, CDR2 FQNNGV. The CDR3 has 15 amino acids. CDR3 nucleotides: TGTGCCAGCAGCCCTTCCCCTCTAGCGGGCGATACGCAGTATTTT. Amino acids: CASSPSPLAGDTQYF.

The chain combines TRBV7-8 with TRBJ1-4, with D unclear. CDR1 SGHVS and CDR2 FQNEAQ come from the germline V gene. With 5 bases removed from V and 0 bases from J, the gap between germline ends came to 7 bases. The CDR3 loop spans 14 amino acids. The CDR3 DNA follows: TGTGCCAGCAGCCCGACAACAACTAATGAAAAACTGTTTTTT. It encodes CASSPTTTNEKLFF. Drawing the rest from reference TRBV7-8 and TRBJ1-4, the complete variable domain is GAGVSQSPRYKVAKRGQDVALRCDPISGHVSLFWYQQALGQGPEFLTYFQNEAQLDKSGLPSDRFFAERPEGSVSTLKIQRTQQEDSAVYLCASSPTTTNEKLFFGSGTQLSVL.

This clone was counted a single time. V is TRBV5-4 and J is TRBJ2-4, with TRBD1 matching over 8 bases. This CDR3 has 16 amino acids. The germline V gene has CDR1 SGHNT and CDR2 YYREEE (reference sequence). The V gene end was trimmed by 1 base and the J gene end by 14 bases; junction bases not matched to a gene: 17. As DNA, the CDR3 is TGTGCCAGCAGCTTGCAGGGACAGGCTCAGGGTCAGGGTAAGTACTTC. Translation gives CASSLQGQAQGQGKYF.

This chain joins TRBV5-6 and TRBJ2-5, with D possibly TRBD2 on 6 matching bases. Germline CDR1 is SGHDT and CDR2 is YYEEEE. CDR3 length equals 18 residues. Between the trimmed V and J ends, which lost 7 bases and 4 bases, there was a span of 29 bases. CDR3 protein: CASQLRSSGFISRETQYF. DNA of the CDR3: TGTGCCAGCCAGCTTAGGTCCAGCGGGTTTATTTCTAGAGAGACCCAGTACTTC.

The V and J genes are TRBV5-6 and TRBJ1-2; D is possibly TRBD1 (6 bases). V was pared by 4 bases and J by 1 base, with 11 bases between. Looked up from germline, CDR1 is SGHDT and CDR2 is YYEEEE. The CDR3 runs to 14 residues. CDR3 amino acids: CASSPGQNNYGYTF. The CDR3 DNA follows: TGTGCCAGCAGCCCTGGACAGAATAACTATGGCTACACCTTC.

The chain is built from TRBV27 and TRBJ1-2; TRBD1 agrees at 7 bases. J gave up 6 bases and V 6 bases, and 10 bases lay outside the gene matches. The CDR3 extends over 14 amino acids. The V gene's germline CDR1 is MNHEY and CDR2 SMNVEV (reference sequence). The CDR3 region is CASSTTLQGNGYTF. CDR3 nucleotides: TGTGCCAGCAGCACCACCCTACAGGGGAATGGCTACACCTTC.

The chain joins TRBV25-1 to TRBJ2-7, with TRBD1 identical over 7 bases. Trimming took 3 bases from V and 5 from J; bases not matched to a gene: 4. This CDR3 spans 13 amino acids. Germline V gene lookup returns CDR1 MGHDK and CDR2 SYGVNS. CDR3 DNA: TGTGCCAGCAGTGAGCGAACAGGGGACGAGCAGTACTTC. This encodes CASSERTGDEQYF.

As DNA, the CDR3 is TGTGCCAGCAGCGGGACAGGGGTCGTTGGGACTGAAGCTTTCTTT. This encodes CASSGTGVVGTEAFF. The chain employs TRBV2 and TRBJ1-1; 10 nucleotides line up with TRBD1. This CDR3 is 15 amino acids long. Unmatched junction bases numbered 9, after V lost 6 bases and J lost 5 bases. The germline V gene encodes CDR1 SNHLY and CDR2 FYNNEI.

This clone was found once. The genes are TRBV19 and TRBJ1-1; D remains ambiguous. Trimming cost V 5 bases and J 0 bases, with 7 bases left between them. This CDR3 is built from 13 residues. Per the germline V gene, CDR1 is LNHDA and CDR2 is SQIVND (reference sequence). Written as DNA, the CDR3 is TGTGCCAGTAGTCTCCCAGTGAACACTGAAGCTTTCTTT. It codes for CASSLPVNTEAFF.

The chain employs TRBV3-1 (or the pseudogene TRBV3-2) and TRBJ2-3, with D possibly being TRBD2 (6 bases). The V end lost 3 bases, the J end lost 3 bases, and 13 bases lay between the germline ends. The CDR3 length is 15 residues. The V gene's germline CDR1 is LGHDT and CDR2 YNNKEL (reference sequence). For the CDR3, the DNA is TGTGCCAGCAGCCACCGAGTCCGGGGGACAGATACGCAGTATTTT. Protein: CASSHRVRGTDTQYF.

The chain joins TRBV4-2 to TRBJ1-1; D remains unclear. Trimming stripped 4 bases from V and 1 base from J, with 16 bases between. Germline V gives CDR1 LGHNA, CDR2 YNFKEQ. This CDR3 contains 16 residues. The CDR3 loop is CASSPSEGNKNTEAFF. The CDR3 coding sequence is TGTGCCAGCAGCCCATCGGAGGGCAATAAGAACACTGAAGCTTTCTTT.